This TCR beta chain was captured by sequencing in a study of blood T cell repertoires in COVID-19. Allocation to cohorts depended on clinical history reported by the participants. CDR3 length: 14 residues. Germline-derived CDR1 and CDR2 are SGHRS and YFSETQ. Trimming pared 0 bases from V and 4 bases from J, leaving 7 bases between. The assay was immunoSEQ multiplex PCR, and TCRdb's table has in-frame clones only and misses some. This sample has over 300,000 clones, with 70% to 90% found just once. The sequencing input was PBMCs or T cells enriched from blood (not recorded which). The sequence came from a woman aged 25 to 39 who had recovered from COVID-19. The chain has TRBV5-1 and TRBJ2-2; no clear D gene. The CDR3 DNA follows: TGCGCCAGCAGCTTGGATCCCAGCACCGGGGAGCTGTTTTTT. Its protein product is CASSLDPSTGELFF.